Listed below are T cell receptor beta chains from one sample, sequenced in a study of blood T cell repertoires in COVID-19. TCRdb's table, derived via immunoSEQ multiplex PCR, lists solely in-frame clones and lacks some. The sample has fewer than 400,000 clones; over 85% are singletons. The sequenced material came from PBMCs or T cells enriched from blood (not recorded which). The receptors shown here come from a woman aged 25 to 39 who had recovered from COVID-19. Each CDR3 is given with its conserved first and last residue. D genes are given only for firm matches. Size is stated for part of the rows, as once, few or many counts, or as a class when the clone is expanded.

size: -; D: TRBD2; J: TRBJ2-3; V: TRBV7-2; CDR3: CASSLVAGLGTSTDTQYF; DNA: TGTGCCAGCAGCTTGGTAGCGGGACTCGGTACTAGCACAGATACGCAGTATTTT
size: -; D: -; J: TRBJ1-5; V: TRBV9; CDR3: CASSVGDQPQHF; DNA: TGTGCCAGCAGCGTAGGAGATCAGCCCCAGCATTTT
size: once; D: -; J: TRBJ2-2; V: TRBV7-2; CDR3: CASSFDSIGELFF; DNA: TGTGCCAGCAGCTTCGATTCTATCGGGGAGCTGTTTTTT
size: -; D: TRBD1; J: TRBJ2-3; V: TRBV15; CDR3: CATSSWGTGDGNTQYF; DNA: TGTGCCACCAGCAGTTGGGGGACAGGGGATGGGAATACGCAGTATTTT
size: -; D: TRBD1; J: TRBJ2-2; V: TRBV18; CDR3: CASSPITGTATGELFF; DNA: TGTGCCAGCTCGCCAATAACCGGGACAGCTACCGGGGAGCTGTTTTTT
size: -; D: -; J: TRBJ1-2; V: TRBV28; CDR3: CASSLSGTRPYGYTF; DNA: TGTGCCAGCAGTTTATCCGGGACACGACCCTATGGCTACACCTTC
size: once; D: TRBD1; J: TRBJ1-2; V: TRBV19; CDR3: CASSSTGEGNYGYTF; DNA: TGTGCCAGTAGCTCGACAGGGGAAGGTAACTATGGCTACACCTTC
size: -; D: TRBD1; J: TRBJ1-6; V: TRBV27; CDR3: CASSPGTGWSSYNSPLHF; DNA: TGTGCCAGCAGCCCCGGGACAGGGTGGAGCTCCTATAATTCACCCCTCCACTTT
size: -; D: TRBD2; J: TRBJ2-1; V: TRBV6-4; CDR3: CASSAPASGGAAVEQFF; DNA: TGTGCCAGCAGTGCCCCAGCTAGCGGGGGGGCCGCGGTTGAGCAGTTCTTC
size: once; D: TRBD1; J: TRBJ1-2; V: TRBV23-1; CDR3: CASGRQGADYGYTF; DNA: TGCGCCAGCGGGCGACAGGGGGCAGACTATGGCTACACCTTC
size: few; D: -; J: TRBJ2-1; V: TRBV5-1; CDR3: CASADRTGITPQFF; DNA: TGCGCCAGCGCTGACAGGACGGGGATTACCCCTCAGTTCTTC
size: -; D: -; J: TRBJ1-2; V: TRBV23-1; CDR3: CARRRGFSTGDVYGYTF; DNA: TGCGCCAGAAGAAGGGGTTTTTCGACAGGCGATGTCTATGGCTACACCTTC
size: -; D: TRBD1; J: TRBJ1-1; V: TRBV12-5; CDR3: CASGHDFTGVGGEAFF; DNA: TGTGCTAGTGGCCACGACTTTACAGGGGTGGGAGGAGAAGCTTTCTTT
size: -; D: TRBD1; J: TRBJ2-7; V: TRBV19; CDR3: CASAQGDEQYF; DNA: TGTGCCAGTGCACAGGGGGACGAGCAGTACTTC
size: -; D: TRBD2; J: TRBJ2-1; V: TRBV10-1; CDR3: CASSFSGGSSYNEQFF; DNA: TGCGCCAGCAGTTTTAGCGGGGGAAGCTCCTACAATGAGCAGTTCTTC
size: -; D: -; J: TRBJ2-7; V: TRBV27; CDR3: CASSSSGYPRSYEQYF; DNA: TGTGCCAGCAGTTCCTCGGGTTACCCTAGGTCCTACGAGCAGTACTTC
size: -; D: -; J: TRBJ2-1; V: TRBV4-2; CDR3: CASSQDPSGALLNEQFF; DNA: TGTGCCAGCAGCCAAGATCCCTCGGGAGCGCTTTTAAATGAGCAGTTCTTC
size: -; D: -; J: TRBJ1-5; V: TRBV30; CDR3: CAWSVPTPTTHQPQHF; DNA: TGTGCCTGGAGTGTACCAACACCCACCACCCATCAGCCCCAGCATTTT
size: -; D: TRBD1; J: TRBJ2-7; V: TRBV7-2; CDR3: CASSTQGASYEQYF; DNA: TGTGCCAGCAGTACCCAGGGGGCGTCCTACGAGCAGTACTTC
size: -; D: -; J: TRBJ1-5; V: TRBV15; CDR3: CATSRDGVGLQDQPQHF; DNA: TGTGCCACCAGCAGAGATGGCGTAGGACTGCAAGATCAGCCCCAGCATTTT
size: -; D: TRBD2; J: TRBJ2-7; V: TRBV7-8; CDR3: CASSFRLSGLASEQYF; DNA: TGTGCCAGCAGCTTCAGACTTTCGGGACTAGCCTCGGAGCAGTACTTC
size: -; D: TRBD1; J: TRBJ2-7; V: TRBV6-5; CDR3: CASRDRPYEQYF; DNA: TGTGCCAGCAGGGACAGGCCCTACGAGCAGTACTTC
size: -; D: -; J: TRBJ1-4; V: TRBV28; CDR3: CASRSNEKLFF; DNA: TGTGCCAGCAGGAGTAATGAAAAACTGTTTTTT
size: -; D: TRBD1; J: TRBJ2-1; V: TRBV24-1; CDR3: CATSDTNKNRDRDNEQFF; DNA: TGTGCCACCAGTGATACCAATAAAAACCGGGACAGGGACAATGAGCAGTTCTTC
size: -; D: TRBD2; J: TRBJ2-3; V: TRBV7-9; CDR3: CASSTLAGGVDTQYF; DNA: TGTGCCAGCAGCACTCTAGCGGGAGGGGTCGATACGCAGTATTTT
size: -; D: TRBD2; J: TRBJ2-7; V: TRBV6-5; CDR3: CASSYGGGGSGYEQYF; DNA: TGTGCCAGCAGTTACGGTGGCGGCGGGAGTGGATACGAGCAGTACTTC
size: -; D: TRBD1; J: TRBJ1-5; V: TRBV7-9; CDR3: CASSGTGTVHQPQHF; DNA: TGTGCCAGCAGCGGGACCGGGACAGTACACCAGCCCCAGCATTTT
size: -; D: TRBD2; J: TRBJ2-1; V: TRBV13; CDR3: CASSLVRLAGGNEQFF; DNA: TGTGCCAGCAGCTTAGTGAGACTAGCGGGAGGAAATGAGCAGTTCTTC
size: -; D: -; J: TRBJ2-1; V: TRBV27; CDR3: CASSLIRDYNEQFF; DNA: TGTGCCAGCAGTTTAATTCGAGATTACAATGAGCAGTTCTTC
size: -; D: TRBD1; J: TRBJ2-5; V: TRBV28; CDR3: CASSSTGVYQETQYF; DNA: TGTGCCAGCAGTTCAACAGGGGTTTATCAAGAGACCCAGTACTTC
size: once; D: -; J: TRBJ2-1; V: TRBV9; CDR3: CASSVEGRGSYNEQFF; DNA: TGTGCCAGCAGCGTCGAAGGTAGAGGTTCCTACAATGAGCAGTTCTTC
size: -; D: TRBD1; J: TRBJ2-2; V: TRBV28; CDR3: CASTETTGGANRRELFF; DNA: TGTGCCAGCACCGAAACAACAGGGGGCGCGAATCGCCGGGAGCTGTTTTTT
size: -; D: -; J: TRBJ2-5; V: TRBV29-1; CDR3: CSVELVAFQETQYF; DNA: TGCAGCGTTGAACTGGTAGCCTTTCAAGAGACCCAGTACTTC
size: -; D: -; J: TRBJ2-7; V: TRBV5-1; CDR3: CASRRAAYEQYF; DNA: TGCGCCAGCAGGCGCGCGGCCTACGAGCAGTACTTC
size: -; D: -; J: TRBJ1-2; V: TRBV6-1; CDR3: CASSEIAGHRGYTF; DNA: TGTGCCAGCAGTGAAATCGCTGGGCACCGGGGCTACACCTTC
size: few; D: TRBD2; J: TRBJ2-3; V: TRBV10-3; CDR3: CAIRKIAGGPDTQYF; DNA: TGTGCCATCAGGAAAATAGCGGGGGGGCCAGATACGCAGTATTTT
size: -; D: TRBD2; J: TRBJ2-5; V: TRBV18; CDR3: CASSPQYRGSGGSQETQYF; DNA: TGTGCCAGCTCACCGCAATACCGGGGTAGCGGGGGATCACAAGAGACCCAGTACTTC
size: -; D: -; J: TRBJ1-5; V: TRBV5-6; CDR3: CASSRYSNQPQHF; DNA: TGTGCCAGCAGCCGCTATAGCAATCAGCCCCAGCATTTT
size: -; D: TRBD2; J: TRBJ2-1; V: TRBV2; CDR3: CASSTSVGSYNEQFF; DNA: TGTGCCAGCAGTACTAGCGTTGGGTCCTACAATGAGCAGTTCTTC
size: -; D: -; J: TRBJ2-7; V: TRBV5-1; CDR3: CATTTFYEQYF; DNA: TGCGCCACCACAACCTTCTACGAGCAGTACTTC
size: -; D: -; J: TRBJ2-7; V: TRBV5-1; CDR3: CASSKSGIYEQYF; DNA: TGCGCCAGCAGCAAAAGCGGTATCTACGAGCAGTACTTC
size: -; D: TRBD1; J: TRBJ2-7; V: TRBV5-1; CDR3: CASSWMGQDYEQYF; DNA: TGCGCCAGCAGCTGGATGGGACAGGACTACGAGCAGTACTTC
size: -; D: TRBD1; J: TRBJ2-2; V: TRBV5-1; CDR3: CASSLERTGGPGELFF; DNA: TGCGCCAGCAGCTTGGAACGGACAGGGGGTCCCGGGGAGCTGTTTTTT
size: once; D: TRBD1; J: TRBJ1-6; V: TRBV6-2/TRBV6-3; CDR3: CASSRRPGTGTLSYNSPLHF; DNA: TGTGCCAGCAGCCGACGACCCGGGACAGGGACCCTCTCCTATAATTCACCCCTCCACTTT
size: -; D: -; J: TRBJ2-1; V: TRBV12-3/TRBV12-4; CDR3: CASSPPGYEQFF; DNA: TGTGCCAGCAGCCCCCCGGGGTATGAGCAGTTCTTC
size: -; D: -; J: TRBJ2-7; V: TRBV30; CDR3: CAWSVGASESYEQYF; DNA: TGTGCCTGGAGTGTAGGGGCTAGCGAGTCCTACGAGCAGTACTTC
size: -; D: -; J: TRBJ1-6; V: TRBV7-2; CDR3: CASSLKFRSSSYNSPLHF; DNA: TGTGCCAGCAGCTTGAAGTTTCGGTCTTCCTCCTATAATTCACCCCTCCACTTT
size: -; D: -; J: TRBJ2-3; V: TRBV13; CDR3: CASSLFRENTDTQYF; DNA: TGTGCCAGCAGCCTCTTCAGGGAAAACACAGATACGCAGTATTTT
size: -; D: TRBD1; J: TRBJ1-1; V: TRBV28; CDR3: CASRRTGTGAFF; DNA: TGTGCCAGCAGACGTACCGGGACAGGGGCTTTCTTT
size: -; D: -; J: TRBJ1-4; V: TRBV3-1/TRBV3-2; CDR3: CASSQKLPNEKLFF; DNA: TGTGCCAGCAGCCAAAAACTCCCAAATGAAAAACTGTTTTTT
size: -; D: -; J: TRBJ2-7; V: TRBV25-1; CDR3: CASSENRVTYEQYF; DNA: TGTGCCAGCAGTGAAAACAGGGTGACCTACGAGCAGTACTTC
size: -; D: TRBD2; J: TRBJ2-3; V: TRBV10-3; CDR3: CAISETSGGSTDTQYF; DNA: TGTGCCATCAGTGAGACTAGCGGGGGTAGCACAGATACGCAGTATTTT
size: few; D: TRBD1; J: TRBJ1-2; V: TRBV11-2; CDR3: CASSLGSHRGKGYGYTF; DNA: TGTGCCAGCAGCTTAGGGTCCCACAGGGGAAAGGGCTATGGCTACACCTTC
size: -; D: -; J: TRBJ2-7; V: TRBV5-1; CDR3: CASSLTSGLTYEQYF; DNA: TGCGCCAGCAGCTTGACTTCAGGGCTAACCTACGAGCAGTACTTC
size: -; D: -; J: TRBJ1-1; V: TRBV2; CDR3: CASSRLTGPEAFF; DNA: TGTGCCAGCAGTCGATTGACAGGCCCTGAAGCTTTCTTT
size: -; D: TRBD1; J: TRBJ1-1; V: TRBV6-6; CDR3: CATKTGGKNTEAFF; DNA: TGTGCCACGAAAACAGGGGGCAAGAACACTGAAGCTTTCTTT
size: -; D: TRBD2; J: TRBJ2-1; V: TRBV18; CDR3: CASSEGTSGRDYNEQFF; DNA: TGTGCCAGCTCAGAGGGGACTAGCGGGAGGGACTACAATGAGCAGTTCTTC
size: -; D: -; J: TRBJ2-7; V: TRBV5-4; CDR3: CASSLGLSGYEQYF; DNA: TGTGCCAGCAGCTTGGGGCTTTCGGGCTACGAGCAGTACTTC
size: -; D: -; J: TRBJ2-4; V: TRBV6-5; CDR3: CASSQFLGVKNIQYF; DNA: TGTGCCAGCAGTCAATTCTTAGGGGTGAAAAACATTCAGTACTTC
size: -; D: -; J: TRBJ2-7; V: TRBV7-9; CDR3: CASSWTVESYEQYF; DNA: TGTGCCAGCAGCTGGACAGTGGAATCCTACGAGCAGTACTTC